This section outlines one T cell receptor (beta chain) sequence together with its context. Using immunoSEQ multiplex PCR, the repertoire was profiled, and TCRdb retains in-frame clones only, with some absent. The table shows more than 75,000 clones, with 80% to 90% occurring only once. The data derive from a study of control samples from healthy donors and cancer patients. Deletions cut 4 bases from V and 7 bases from J, with 7 bases between. CDR3 length equals 12 residues. CDR1 and CDR2 from the germline V gene are KGHSH and LQKENI. The rearrangement uses TRBV18 and TRBJ2-2, with D possibly matching TRBD2 (5 bases). Sequencing was performed on PBMCs. This TCR was recovered from a woman in her sixties with head and neck cancer. CDR3 nucleotides: TGTGCCAGCTCACAAGAGGGCGGGGAGCTGTTTTTT. Its protein is CASSQEGGELFF.